These 15 T cell receptor beta chains were all obtained from the same sample, sequenced in a study of T cell changes during pregnancy in multiple sclerosis. Some clones are missing from TCRdb's copy, which holds only in-frame ones; the method was immunoSEQ multiplex PCR. The table has about 31,000 clones, around 91% seen once. This material consisted of CD8+ T cells from peripheral blood mononuclear cells, taken in the second trimester of pregnancy. These receptors were collected from a female donor with multiple sclerosis, enrolled in a pregnancy study.

This chain joins TRBV4-1 and TRBJ2-1; 8 nucleotides agree with TRBD2. This CDR3 has 17 amino acids. Germline V lookup: CDR1 MGHRA, CDR2 YSYEKL. Germline trimming cut 1 base from V and 1 base from J; bases unmatched to any gene: 6. CDR3 in amino acids: CASSQVFSGMSYNEQFF. In DNA form, the CDR3 reads TGCGCCAGCAGCCAAGTGTTTAGCGGGATGTCCTACAATGAGCAGTTCTTC.

This chain links TRBV5-6 with TRBJ2-1; no clear D. The CDR3 has 11 amino acids. Germline CDR1 reads SGHDT; CDR2 reads YYEEEE. Trimming took 6 bases from V and 4 from J, leaving 5 bases between them. CDR3 sequence reads: CASTGYNEQFF. DNA of the CDR3: TGTGCCAGCACCGGTTACAATGAGCAGTTCTTC.

CDR3 nucleotides: TGTGCCAGCAGCCCCAGTCCGAACACCGGGGAGCTGTTTTTT. It yields the protein CASSPSPNTGELFF. The chain combines TRBV6-5 with TRBJ2-2, with D hard to call. The CDR3 extends over 14 amino acids. Germline V lookup: CDR1 MNHEY, CDR2 SVGAGI. V lost 6 bases to trimming and J lost 0 bases, with 8 bases between them.

The chain couples TRBV5-1 to TRBJ2-3, with D hard to call. Trimming shortened V by 3 bases and J by 6 bases, and 11 bases separated the two germline ends. Looked up from germline, CDR1 is SGHRS and CDR2 is YFSETQ. This CDR3 has 13 amino acids. DNA for the CDR3: TGCGCCAGCAGCTCGGGTCTCGGGGATACGCAGTATTTT. Residues: CASSSGLGDTQYF.

The gene calls are TRBV11-2 and TRBJ2-3; 8 bases align to TRBD1. This CDR3 comprises 16 residues. The V segment lost 4 bases and the J segment 0 bases; nucleotides outside the gene matches: 6. CDR1 is SGHAT and CDR2 is FQNNGV in the germline V gene. The CDR3 DNA reads as TGTGCCAGCAGCTCCGGACAGGGCTTAAGCACAGATACGCAGTATTTT. Translating gives CASSSGQGLSTDTQYF.

V and J are TRBV19 and TRBJ2-7, with 13 bases identical to TRBD2. The CDR3 length is 15 residues. The trim removed 5 bases at V and 2 bases at J, leaving 3 bases unmatched. Germline V gene sequence: CDR1 LNHDA, CDR2 SQIVND (reference sequence). CDR3 DNA sequence: TGTGCCAGTAGTTTCGGGACTAGCGGGACCTACGAGCAGTACTTC. Protein product: CASSFGTSGTYEQYF.

The V call is TRBV19, the J call TRBJ1-1; 9 bases agree with TRBD1. J lost 2 bases, V lost 9 bases, and 7 bases had no gene match. CDR3 size: 14 residues. Germline values: CDR1 LNHDA, CDR2 SQIVND (reference sequence). DNA of the CDR3: TGTGCCAGCGGGACAGGGAGGATTAACACTGAAGCTTTCTTT. This sequence encodes CASGTGRINTEAFF.

The J gene is TRBJ2-7, the V gene TRBV27; 10 bases map to TRBD2. This CDR3 has 15 residues. J gave up 3 bases and V 1 base, and 3 bases lay outside the gene matches. CDR1 is MNHEY, CDR2 SMNVEV, per germline (reference sequence). DNA of the CDR3: TGTGCCAGCAGTTTATATAGCGGGAGGAACTACGAGCAGTACTTC. It codes for CASSLYSGRNYEQYF.

V and J are TRBV27 and TRBJ2-7, with D uncertain. This CDR3 region has 14 residues. Trimming pared 1 base from V and 0 bases from J, leaving 7 bases between. Germline CDR1 and CDR2: MNHEY and SMNVEV (reference sequence). The CDR3 region has the DNA TGTGCCAGCAGTTTATATGGCGGCTCCTACGAGCAGTACTTC. This codes for CASSLYGGSYEQYF.

The chain uses TRBV7-9 and TRBJ2-2, with D unresolved. CDR1 is SEHNR, CDR2 FQNEAQ, per germline (reference sequence). Trimming removed 1 base at V and 2 bases at J, with 11 bases between. The CDR3 runs to 16 residues. The CDR3 sequence: CASSLGASLNTGELFF. In DNA, the CDR3 is TGTGCCAGCAGCTTAGGGGCTTCCCTTAACACCGGGGAGCTGTTTTTT.

The count of this clone is one. The rearrangement uses TRBV7-8 and TRBJ2-7, with 14 bases matching TRBD2. Germline V CDR1 and CDR2: SGHVS, FQNEAQ. The CDR3 consists of 17 residues. The trim removed 5 bases at V and 2 bases at J, leaving 8 bases unmatched. For the CDR3, the DNA is TGTGCCAGCAGCCCCGGGACTAGCGGGGGAAATGCCTACGAGCAGTACTTC. Its translation: CASSPGTSGGNAYEQYF.

The genes are TRBV4-2 and TRBJ2-3; the match to TRBD1 covers 7 bases. J was trimmed by 0 bases and V by 4 bases; bases with no gene match: 22. This CDR3 has 21 residues. Per germline, CDR1 LGHNA and CDR2 YNFKEQ. CDR3 loop: CASSPPRQGNSWPPSTDTQYF. The CDR3 DNA sequence: TGTGCCAGCAGCCCCCCCCGACAGGGAAACTCGTGGCCTCCTAGCACAGATACGCAGTATTTT.

V and J are TRBV4-3 and TRBJ2-1; unclear D gene. Germline lookup yields CDR1 LGHNA and CDR2 YSLEER. Trimming removed 0 bases from V and 8 bases from J, with 14 bases in between. The CDR3 has 15 residues. CDR3: CASSQERSVYHEQFF. CDR3 nucleotide sequence: TGCGCCAGCAGCCAAGAGAGGTCGGTGTATCATGAGCAGTTCTTC.

V is TRBV27 and J is TRBJ2-1; TRBD2 aligns across 7 bases. CDR3 length equals 15 residues. Germline CDR1 MNHEY, CDR2 SMNVEV (reference sequence). With V trimmed by 5 bases and J by 9 bases, 13 bases remained unmatched. The CDR3 coding sequence is TGTGCCAGCAGTATAGCGGGTGCTCGGATAAGTGAGCAGTTCTTC. This encodes CASSIAGARISEQFF.

CDR3 DNA sequence: TGTGCCAGCAGCCAAGAGGTGGGGACTAGCGCTCCCTACGAGCAGTACTTC. Its protein product is CASSQEVGTSAPYEQYF. The chain is built from TRBV4-2 and TRBJ2-7; 10 positions agree with TRBD2. The J segment lost 2 bases and the V segment lost 0 bases, leaving 7 bases of the junction unmatched. Germline V gene data show CDR1 as LGHNA and CDR2 as YNFKEQ. The CDR3 is 17 amino acids.